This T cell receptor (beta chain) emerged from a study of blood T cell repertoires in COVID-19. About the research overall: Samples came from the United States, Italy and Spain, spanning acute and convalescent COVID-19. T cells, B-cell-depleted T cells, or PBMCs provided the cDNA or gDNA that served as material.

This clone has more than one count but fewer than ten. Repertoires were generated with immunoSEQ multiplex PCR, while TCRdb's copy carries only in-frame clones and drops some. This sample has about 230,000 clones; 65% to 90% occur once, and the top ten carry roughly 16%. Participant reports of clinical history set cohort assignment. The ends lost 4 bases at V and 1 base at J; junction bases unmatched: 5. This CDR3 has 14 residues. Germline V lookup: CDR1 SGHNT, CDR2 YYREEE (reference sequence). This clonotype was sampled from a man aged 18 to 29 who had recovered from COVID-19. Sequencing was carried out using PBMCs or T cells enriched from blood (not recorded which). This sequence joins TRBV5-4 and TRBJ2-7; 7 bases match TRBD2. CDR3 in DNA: TGTGCCAGCAGCCCTTGGGAGGGATCCTACGAGCAGTACTTC. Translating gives CASSPWEGSYEQYF.